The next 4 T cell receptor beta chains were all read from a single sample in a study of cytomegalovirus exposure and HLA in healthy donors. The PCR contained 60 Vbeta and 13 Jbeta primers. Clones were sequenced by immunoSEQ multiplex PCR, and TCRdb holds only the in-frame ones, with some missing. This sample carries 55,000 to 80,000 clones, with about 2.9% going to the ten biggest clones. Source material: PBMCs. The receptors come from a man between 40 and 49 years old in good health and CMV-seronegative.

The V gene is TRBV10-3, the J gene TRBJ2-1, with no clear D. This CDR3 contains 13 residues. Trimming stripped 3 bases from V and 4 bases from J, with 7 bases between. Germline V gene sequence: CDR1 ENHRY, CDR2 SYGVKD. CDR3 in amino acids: CAISDPGYNEQFF. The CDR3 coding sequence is TGTGCCATCAGTGATCCAGGTTACAATGAGCAGTTCTTC.

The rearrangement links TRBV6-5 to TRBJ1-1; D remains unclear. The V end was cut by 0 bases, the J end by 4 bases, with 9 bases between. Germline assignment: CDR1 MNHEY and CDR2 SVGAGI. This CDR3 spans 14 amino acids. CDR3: CASSYSEGFTEAFF. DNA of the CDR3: TGTGCCAGCAGTTACTCTGAGGGTTTCACTGAAGCTTTCTTT.

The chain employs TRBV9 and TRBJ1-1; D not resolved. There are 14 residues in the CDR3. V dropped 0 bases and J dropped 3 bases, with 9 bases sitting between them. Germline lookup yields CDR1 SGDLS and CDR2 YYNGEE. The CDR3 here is CASSVVSRYTEAFF. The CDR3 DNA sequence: TGTGCCAGCAGCGTAGTATCCCGTTACACTGAAGCTTTCTTT.

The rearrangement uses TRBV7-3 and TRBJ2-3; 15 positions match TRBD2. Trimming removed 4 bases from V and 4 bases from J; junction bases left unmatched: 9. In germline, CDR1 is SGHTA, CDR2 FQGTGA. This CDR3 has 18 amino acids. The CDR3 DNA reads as TGTGCCAGCAGCTCCTGGACTAGCGGGGGGGCCGGGCCAGATACGCAGTATTTT. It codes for CASSSWTSGGAGPDTQYF.